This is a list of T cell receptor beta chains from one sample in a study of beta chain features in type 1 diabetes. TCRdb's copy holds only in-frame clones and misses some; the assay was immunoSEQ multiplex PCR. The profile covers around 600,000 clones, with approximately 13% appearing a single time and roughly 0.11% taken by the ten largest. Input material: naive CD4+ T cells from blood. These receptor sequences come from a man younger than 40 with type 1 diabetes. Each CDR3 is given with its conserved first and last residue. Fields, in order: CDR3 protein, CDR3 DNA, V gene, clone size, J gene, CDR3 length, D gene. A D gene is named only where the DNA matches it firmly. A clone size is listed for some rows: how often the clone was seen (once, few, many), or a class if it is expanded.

CASRGDRSVENIQYF TGTGCCAGCAGGGGCGACAGGAGCGTTGAAAACATTCAGTACTTC TRBV2 few TRBJ2-4 15 NA
CASSQGIGSAYNEQFF TGTGCCAGCAGCCAAGGCATCGGATCGGCCTACAATGAGCAGTTCTTC TRBV4-2 NA TRBJ2-1 16 NA
CASSPGTGWPRSPLHF TGTGCCAGCAGCCCTGGGACAGGTTGGCCGAGGTCACCCCTCCACTTT TRBV9 NA TRBJ1-6 16 TRBD1
CASSERAAENF TGTGCCAGCAGTGAACGAGCGGCCGAAAACTTC TRBV6-1 NA TRBJ2-7 11 NA
CASSDGRREQYF TGTGCCAGCAGTGACGGGAGGCGCGAGCAGTACTTC TRBV25-1 few TRBJ2-7 12 TRBD2
CASSETGSSYEQYF TGTGCCAGCAGTGAAACGGGGAGCTCCTACGAGCAGTACTTC TRBV25-1 NA TRBJ2-7 14 NA
CASSGSGTGAEKLFF TGTGCCAGCAGCGGATCTGGGACAGGGGCTGAAAAACTGTTTTTT TRBV7-2 NA TRBJ1-4 15 TRBD1
CASSQDLSAYLSYEQYF TGCGCCAGCAGCCAAGATCTATCGGCCTATCTCTCCTACGAGCAGTACTTC TRBV4-3 few TRBJ2-7 17 NA
CTGSSTDTQYF TGCACCGGAAGTAGCACAGATACGCAGTATTTT TRBV29-1 few TRBJ2-3 11 NA
CASTLRAGLASTDTQYF TGTGCCAGCACCCTCAGGGCAGGTCTCGCTAGCACAGATACGCAGTATTTT TRBV7-6 NA TRBJ2-3 17 NA
CASSEERVAKNIQYF TGTGCCAGCAGTGAAGAGAGGGTAGCCAAAAACATTCAGTACTTC TRBV2 NA TRBJ2-4 15 NA
CASSARDNVYEQYF TGTGCCAGCAGCGCTAGGGACAACGTCTACGAGCAGTACTTC TRBV7-9 few TRBJ2-7 14 NA
CASSEGWAGHDEQFF TGTGCCAGCAGTGAAGGTTGGGCAGGGCACGATGAGCAGTTCTTC TRBV25-1 NA TRBJ2-1 15 NA
CASSPRAGGRDEAFF TGTGCCAGCAGCCCTCGGGCAGGGGGCCGAGATGAAGCTTTCTTT TRBV11-3 NA TRBJ1-1 15 TRBD1
CASSSQGTFRGETQYF TGTGCCAGCAGCTCTCAAGGGACATTTCGGGGAGAGACCCAGTACTTC TRBV11-2 NA TRBJ2-5 16 NA
CSVGWRETMTGYTF TGCAGCGTTGGGTGGAGGGAGACTATGACCGGCTACACCTTC TRBV29-1 few TRBJ1-2 14 NA
CASSLASGDQPQHF TGTGCCAGCAGCTTAGCGTCCGGGGATCAGCCCCAGCATTTT TRBV7-2 NA TRBJ1-5 14 NA
CASSWGGQGREETQYF TGCGCCAGCAGCTGGGGCGGACAGGGTAGAGAAGAGACCCAGTACTTC TRBV5-1 few TRBJ2-5 16 TRBD1
CASSLGDNEKLFF TGTGCCAGCAGCTTAGGCGATAATGAAAAACTGTTTTTT TRBV7-9 NA TRBJ1-4 13 NA
CASSDQRTGANVLTF TGTGCCAGCAGTGACCAGAGGACTGGGGCCAACGTCCTGACTTTC TRBV25-1 few TRBJ2-6 15 NA
CASSLGLASYNEQFF TGCGCCAGCAGCTTGGGACTCGCTTCCTACAATGAGCAGTTCTTC TRBV5-1 NA TRBJ2-1 15 NA
CASSGQNTNEKLFF TGTGCCAGCAGCGGACAGAACACTAATGAAAAACTGTTTTTT TRBV6-1 few TRBJ1-4 14 NA
CASSYGAGGADTQYF TGTGCCAGCAGTTATGGGGCAGGAGGGGCCGATACGCAGTATTTT TRBV6-5 few TRBJ2-3 15 NA
CASRGSTGAISYEQYF TGTGCCAGCAGAGGGAGTACAGGGGCCATCTCCTACGAGCAGTACTTC TRBV25-1 NA TRBJ2-7 16 TRBD1
CASTRQGSGANVLTF TGTGCCAGCACTCGTCAGGGGTCTGGGGCCAACGTCCTGACTTTC TRBV6-5 few TRBJ2-6 15 NA
CASSGITGTGESDTQYF TGTGCCAGCAGTGGTATTACCGGGACAGGGGAGTCAGATACGCAGTATTTT TRBV2 NA TRBJ2-3 17 TRBD1
CASSELQGQGSLHF TGTGCCAGCAGTGAACTTCAGGGACAGGGTTCCCTCCACTTT TRBV6-1 NA TRBJ1-6 14 TRBD1
CASSLREPGQYNEQFF TGTGCCAGCAGTTTAAGAGAACCGGGACAGTACAATGAGCAGTTCTTC TRBV27 NA TRBJ2-1 16 TRBD1
CASSFGPYSTDTQYF TGTGCCAGCAGCTTTGGACCATATAGCACAGATACGCAGTATTTT TRBV7-2 NA TRBJ2-3 15 NA
CASSVGTGVYEQYF TGTGCCAGCAGCGTGGGGACAGGGGTCTACGAGCAGTACTTC TRBV5-4 NA TRBJ2-7 14 TRBD1
CASSKEGTYNEQFF TGTGCCAGTAGCAAAGAGGGGACCTACAATGAGCAGTTCTTC TRBV19 NA TRBJ2-1 14 NA
CASSLGGTLTNYGYTF TGTGCCAGCAGCTTAGGGGGCACGCTTACTAACTATGGCTACACCTTC TRBV7-3 NA TRBJ1-2 16 NA
CASSLVGWDTEETQYF TGTGCCAGCAGCTTAGTAGGGTGGGACACTGAAGAGACCCAGTACTTC TRBV7-8 NA TRBJ2-5 16 NA
CASSDQQYTEAFF TGTGCCAGCAGCGATCAACAGTACACTGAAGCTTTCTTT TRBV9 NA TRBJ1-1 13 NA
CAISGSDRGLGEKLFF TGTGCCATCAGTGGATCCGACAGGGGCTTGGGTGAAAAACTGTTTTTT TRBV10-3 NA TRBJ1-4 16 TRBD1
CASSLGQGLPYEQYF TGTGCCAGCAGTTTGGGACAGGGGTTGCCCTACGAGCAGTACTTC TRBV6-5 few TRBJ2-7 15 TRBD1
CSAKQGDTQYF TGCAGTGCTAAACAGGGGGATACGCAGTATTTT TRBV20-1 few TRBJ2-3 11 TRBD1
CASSLRPGQGQQPQHF TGTGCCAGCTCACTACGACCGGGACAGGGTCAACAGCCCCAGCATTTT TRBV18 few TRBJ1-5 16 TRBD1
CASSLRSGDHFTDTQYF TGCGCCAGCAGCTTGAGAAGCGGGGACCATTTCACAGATACGCAGTATTTT TRBV5-1 many TRBJ2-3 17 TRBD2
CASSNQGWSNQPQHF TGTGCCAGCAGTAACCAGGGATGGAGCAATCAGCCCCAGCATTTT TRBV28 NA TRBJ1-5 15 NA
CASSQSARDPTPDVRETQYF TGTGCCAGCTCACAGAGCGCTCGGGACCCAACCCCCGATGTTCGAGAGACCCAGTACTTC TRBV18 NA TRBJ2-5 20 NA
CAWGSGTGVRHSGNTIYF TGTGCCTGGGGTTCCGGGACAGGGGTCCGCCACTCTGGAAACACCATATATTTT TRBV30 few TRBJ1-3 18 TRBD1
CASSPGQGVLSTEAFF TGTGCCAGCAGCCCTGGACAGGGGGTCTTGAGCACTGAAGCTTTCTTT TRBV14 few TRBJ1-1 16 TRBD1
CASSFGVAKNIQYF TGTGCCAGCAGCTTTGGTGTAGCCAAAAACATTCAGTACTTC TRBV7-9 few TRBJ2-4 14 NA
CASSLASGIPETQYF TGCGCCAGCAGCTTGGCTTCGGGCATACCGGAGACCCAGTACTTC TRBV5-1 few TRBJ2-5 15 NA
CASSILQGDSYNEQFF TGTGCCAGTAGTATCCTACAGGGCGACTCCTACAATGAGCAGTTCTTC TRBV19 NA TRBJ2-1 16 NA
CASSIAADIQYF TGTGCCAGTAGTATTGCAGCGGACATTCAGTACTTC TRBV19 NA TRBJ2-4 12 NA
CAGGQQLYEQYF TGTGCCGGGGGACAGCAGCTCTACGAGCAGTACTTC TRBV2 few TRBJ2-7 12 TRBD1